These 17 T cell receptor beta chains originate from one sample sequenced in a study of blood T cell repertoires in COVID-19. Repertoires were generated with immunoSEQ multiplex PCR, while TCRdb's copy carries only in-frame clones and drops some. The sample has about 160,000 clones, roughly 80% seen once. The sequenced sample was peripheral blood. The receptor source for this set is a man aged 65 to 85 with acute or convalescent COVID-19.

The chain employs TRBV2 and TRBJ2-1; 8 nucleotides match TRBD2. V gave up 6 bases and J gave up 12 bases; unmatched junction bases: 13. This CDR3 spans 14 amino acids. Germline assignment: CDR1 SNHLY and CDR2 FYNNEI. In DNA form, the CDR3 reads TGTGCCAGCAGGCGAGGACTAGCCGGATTAAGGCAGTTCTTC. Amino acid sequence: CASRRGLAGLRQFF.

The CDR3 loop is CASSLQGYEQYF. The DNA of the CDR3 is TGTGCCAGCAGCCTCCAGGGCTACGAGCAGTACTTC. V is TRBV6-2 or TRBV6-3 and J is TRBJ2-7, with TRBD1 as a possible D gene (5 bases). This CDR3 has 12 residues. V lost 6 bases and J 3 bases, leaving 9 bases between the germline ends. Germline V gives CDR1 MNHEY, CDR2 SVGEGT.

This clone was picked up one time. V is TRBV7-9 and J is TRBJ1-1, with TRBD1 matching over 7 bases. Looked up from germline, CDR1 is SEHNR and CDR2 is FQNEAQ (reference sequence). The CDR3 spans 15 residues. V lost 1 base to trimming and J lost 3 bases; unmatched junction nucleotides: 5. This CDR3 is CASSLGKGAYTEAFF. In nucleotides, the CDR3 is TGTGCCAGCAGCTTAGGAAAGGGGGCCTACACTGAAGCTTTCTTT. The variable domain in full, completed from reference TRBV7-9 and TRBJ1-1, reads DTGVSQNPRHKITKRGQNVTFRCDPISEHNRLYWYRQTLGQGPEFLTYFQNEAQLEKSRLLSDRFSAERPKGSFSTLEIQRTEQGDSAMYLCASSLGKGAYTEAFFGQGTRLTVV.

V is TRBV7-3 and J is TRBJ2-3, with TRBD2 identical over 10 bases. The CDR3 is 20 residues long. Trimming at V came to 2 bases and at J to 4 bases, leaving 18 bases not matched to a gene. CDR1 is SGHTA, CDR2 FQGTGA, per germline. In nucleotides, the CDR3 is TGTGCCAGCAGCTTATTACCAGCGGGGGGGCCGGCTAGGACCGCAGATACGCAGTATTTT. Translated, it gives CASSLLPAGGPARTADTQYF. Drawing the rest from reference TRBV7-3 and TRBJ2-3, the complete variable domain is GAGVSQTPSNKVTEKGKYVELRCDPISGHTALYWYRQSLGQGPEFLIYFQGTGAADDSGLPNDRFFAVRPEGSVSTLKIQRTERGDSAVYLCASSLLPAGGPARTADTQYFGPGTRLTVL.

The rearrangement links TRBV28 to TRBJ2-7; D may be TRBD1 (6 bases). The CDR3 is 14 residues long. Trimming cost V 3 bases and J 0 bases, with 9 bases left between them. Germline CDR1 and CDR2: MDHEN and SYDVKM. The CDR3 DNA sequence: TGTGCCAGCAGTTTCGGCAGGGGCTCCTACGAGCAGTACTTC. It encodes CASSFGRGSYEQYF. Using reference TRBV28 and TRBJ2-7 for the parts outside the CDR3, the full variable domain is DVKVTQSSRYLVKRTGEKVFLECVQDMDHENMFWYRQDPGLGLRLIYFSYDVKMKEKGDIPEGYSVSREKKERFSLILESASTNQTSMYLCASSFGRGSYEQYFGPGTRLTVT.

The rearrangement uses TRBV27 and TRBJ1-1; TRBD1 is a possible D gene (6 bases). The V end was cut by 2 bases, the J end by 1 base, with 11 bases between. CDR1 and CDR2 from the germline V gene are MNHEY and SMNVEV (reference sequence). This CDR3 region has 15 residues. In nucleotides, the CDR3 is TGTGCCAGCAGTTTACGAGGACAGCCGAACACTGAAGCTTTCTTT. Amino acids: CASSLRGQPNTEAFF.

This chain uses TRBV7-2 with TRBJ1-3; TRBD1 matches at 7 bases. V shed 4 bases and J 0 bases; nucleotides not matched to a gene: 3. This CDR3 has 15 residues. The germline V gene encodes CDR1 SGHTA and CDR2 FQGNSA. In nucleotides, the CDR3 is TGTGCCAGCAGCTCTTCAGGGGGCTCTGGAAACACCATATATTTT. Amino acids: CASSSSGGSGNTIYF. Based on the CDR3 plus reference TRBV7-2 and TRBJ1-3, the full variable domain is GAGVSQSPSNKVTEKGKDVELRCDPISGHTALYWYRQSLGQGLEFLIYFQGNSAPDKSGLPSDRFSAERTGGSVSTLTIQRTQQEDSAVYLCASSSSGGSGNTIYFGEGSWLTVV.

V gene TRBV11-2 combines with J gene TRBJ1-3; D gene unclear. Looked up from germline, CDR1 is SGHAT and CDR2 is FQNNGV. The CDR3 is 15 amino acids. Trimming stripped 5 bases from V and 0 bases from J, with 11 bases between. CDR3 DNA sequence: TGTGCCAGCAGCCGAGAGTACCTCTCTGGAAACACCATATATTTT. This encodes CASSREYLSGNTIYF.

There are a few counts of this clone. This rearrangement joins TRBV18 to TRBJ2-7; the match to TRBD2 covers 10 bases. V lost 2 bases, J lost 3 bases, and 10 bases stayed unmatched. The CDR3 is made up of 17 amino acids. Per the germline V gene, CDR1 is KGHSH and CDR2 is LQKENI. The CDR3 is CASSPMASGSMGYEQYF. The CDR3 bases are TGTGCCAGCTCACCAATGGCTAGCGGGAGTATGGGCTACGAGCAGTACTTC. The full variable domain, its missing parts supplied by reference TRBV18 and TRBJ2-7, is NAGVMQNPRHLVRRRGQEARLRCSPMKGHSHVYWYRQLPEEGLKFMVYLQKENIIDESGMPKERFSAEFPKEGPSILRIQQVVRGDSAAYFCASSPMASGSMGYEQYFGPGTRLTVT.

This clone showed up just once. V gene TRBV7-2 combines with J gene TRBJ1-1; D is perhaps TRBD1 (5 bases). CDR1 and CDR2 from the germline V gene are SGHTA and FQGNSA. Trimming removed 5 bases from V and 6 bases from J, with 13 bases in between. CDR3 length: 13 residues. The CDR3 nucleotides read TGTGCCAGCAGCCGAACCAGGGATTCTGAAGCTTTCTTT. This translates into CASSRTRDSEAFF.

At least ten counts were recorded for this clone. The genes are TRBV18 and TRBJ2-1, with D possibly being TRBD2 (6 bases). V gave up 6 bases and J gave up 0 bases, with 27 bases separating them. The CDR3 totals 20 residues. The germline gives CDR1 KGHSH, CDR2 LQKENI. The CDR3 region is CASSGRLPGGEPSSYNEQFF. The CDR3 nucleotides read TGTGCCAGCTCCGGCCGACTGCCCGGAGGGGAACCCAGCTCCTACAATGAGCAGTTCTTC.

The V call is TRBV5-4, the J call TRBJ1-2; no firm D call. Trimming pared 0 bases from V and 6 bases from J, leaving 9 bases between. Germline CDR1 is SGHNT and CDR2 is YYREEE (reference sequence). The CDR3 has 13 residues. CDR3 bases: TGTGCCAGCAGCTTGGGGGCCGGGAATGGCTACACCTTC. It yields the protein CASSLGAGNGYTF.

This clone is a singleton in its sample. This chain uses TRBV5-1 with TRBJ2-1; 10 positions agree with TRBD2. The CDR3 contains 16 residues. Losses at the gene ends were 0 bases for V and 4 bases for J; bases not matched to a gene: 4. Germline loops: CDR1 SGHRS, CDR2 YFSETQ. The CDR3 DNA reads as TGCGCCAGCAGCTTGGACCCTAGCGGGGGATACAATGAGCAGTTCTTC. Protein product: CASSLDPSGGYNEQFF. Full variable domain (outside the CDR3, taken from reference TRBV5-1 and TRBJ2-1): KAGVTQTPRYLIKTRGQQVTLSCSPISGHRSVSWYQQTPGQGLQFLFEYFSETQRNKGNFPGRFSGRQFSNSRSEMNVSTLELGDSALYLCASSLDPSGGYNEQFFGPGTRLTVL.

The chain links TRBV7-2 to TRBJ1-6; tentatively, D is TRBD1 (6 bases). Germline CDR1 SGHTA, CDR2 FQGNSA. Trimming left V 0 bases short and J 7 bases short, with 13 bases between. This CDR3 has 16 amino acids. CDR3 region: CASSLAYGGGNSPLHF. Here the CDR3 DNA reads TGTGCCAGCAGCTTAGCCTATGGGGGCGGCAATTCACCCCTCCACTTT. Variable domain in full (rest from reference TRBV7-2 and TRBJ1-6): GAGVSQSPSNKVTEKGKDVELRCDPISGHTALYWYRQSLGQGLEFLIYFQGNSAPDKSGLPSDRFSAERTGGSVSTLTIQRTQQEDSAVYLCASSLAYGGGNSPLHFGNGTRLTVT.

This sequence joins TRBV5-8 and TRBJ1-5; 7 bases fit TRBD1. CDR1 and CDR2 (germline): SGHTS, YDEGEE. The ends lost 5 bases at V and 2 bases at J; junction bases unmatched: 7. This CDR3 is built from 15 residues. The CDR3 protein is CASRRPRGRNQPQHF. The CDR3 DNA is TGTGCCAGCAGAAGGCCGAGGGGGCGCAATCAGCCCCAGCATTTT.

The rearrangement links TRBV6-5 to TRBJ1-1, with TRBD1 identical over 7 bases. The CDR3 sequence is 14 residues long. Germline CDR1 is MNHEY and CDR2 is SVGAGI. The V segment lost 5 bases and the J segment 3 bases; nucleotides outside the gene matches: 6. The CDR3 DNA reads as TGTGCCAGCAGTACGACAGGGTCGGACACTGAAGCTTTCTTT. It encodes CASSTTGSDTEAFF.

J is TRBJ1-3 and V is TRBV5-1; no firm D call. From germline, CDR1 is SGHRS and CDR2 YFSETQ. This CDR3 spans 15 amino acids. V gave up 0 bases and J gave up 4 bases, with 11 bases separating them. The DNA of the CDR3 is TGCGCCAGCAGCTTGGAGGCAGGAACAGGAAACACCATATATTTT. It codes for CASSLEAGTGNTIYF.